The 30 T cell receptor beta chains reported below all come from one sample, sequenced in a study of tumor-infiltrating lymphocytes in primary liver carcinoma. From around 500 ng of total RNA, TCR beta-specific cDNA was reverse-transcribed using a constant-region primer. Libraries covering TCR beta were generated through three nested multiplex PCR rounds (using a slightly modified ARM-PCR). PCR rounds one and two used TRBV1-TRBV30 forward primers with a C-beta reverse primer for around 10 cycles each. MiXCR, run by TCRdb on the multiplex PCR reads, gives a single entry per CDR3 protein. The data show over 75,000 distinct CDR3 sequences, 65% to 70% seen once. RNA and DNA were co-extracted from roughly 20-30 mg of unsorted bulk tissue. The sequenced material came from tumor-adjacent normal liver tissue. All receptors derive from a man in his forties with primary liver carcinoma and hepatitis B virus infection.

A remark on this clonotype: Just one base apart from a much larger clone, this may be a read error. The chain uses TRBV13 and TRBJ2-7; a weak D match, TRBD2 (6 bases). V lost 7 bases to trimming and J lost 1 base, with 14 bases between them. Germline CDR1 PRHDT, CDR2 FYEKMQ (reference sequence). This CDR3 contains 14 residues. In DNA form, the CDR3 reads TGTGCCAGCACCCACTGGGGGGATTCCTACGAGCAGTACTTC. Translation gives CASTHWGDSYEQYF.

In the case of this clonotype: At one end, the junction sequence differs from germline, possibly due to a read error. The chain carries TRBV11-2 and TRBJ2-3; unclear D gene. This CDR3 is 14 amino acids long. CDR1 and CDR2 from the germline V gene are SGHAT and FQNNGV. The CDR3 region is CPSSLERGTDTQYF. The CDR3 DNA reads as TGTCCCAGTAGTTTAGAAAGAGGCACAGATACGCAGTATTTT.

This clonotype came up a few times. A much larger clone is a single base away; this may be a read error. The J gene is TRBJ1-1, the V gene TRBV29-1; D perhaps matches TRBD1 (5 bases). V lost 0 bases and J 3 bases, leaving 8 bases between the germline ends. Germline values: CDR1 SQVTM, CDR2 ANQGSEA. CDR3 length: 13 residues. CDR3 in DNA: TGCAGCGTTGAAGAGGGGGTGGACACTGAAGCTTTCTTT. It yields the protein CSVEEGVDTEAFF.

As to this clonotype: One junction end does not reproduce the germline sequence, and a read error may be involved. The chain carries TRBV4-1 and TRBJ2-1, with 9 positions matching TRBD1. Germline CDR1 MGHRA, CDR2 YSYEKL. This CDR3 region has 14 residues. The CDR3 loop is CAGSLGQGYNEHFF. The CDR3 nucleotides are TGCGCCGGCAGCCTGGGACAGGGTTACAATGAGCACTTCTTC.

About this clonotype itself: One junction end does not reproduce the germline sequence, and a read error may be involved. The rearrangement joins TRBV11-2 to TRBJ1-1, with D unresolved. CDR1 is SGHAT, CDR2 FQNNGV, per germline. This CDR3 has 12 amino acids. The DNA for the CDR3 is TGTGCCAGTGGCTTAGGGTACACAGAAGCTTTCTTT. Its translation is CASGLGYTEAFF.

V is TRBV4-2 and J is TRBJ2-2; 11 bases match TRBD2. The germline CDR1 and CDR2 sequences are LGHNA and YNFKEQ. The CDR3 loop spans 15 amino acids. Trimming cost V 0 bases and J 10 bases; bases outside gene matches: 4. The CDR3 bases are TGTGCCAGCAGCCAAGAAACTAGCGGGGGTATGGAGCTGTTTTTT. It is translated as CASSQETSGGMELFF.

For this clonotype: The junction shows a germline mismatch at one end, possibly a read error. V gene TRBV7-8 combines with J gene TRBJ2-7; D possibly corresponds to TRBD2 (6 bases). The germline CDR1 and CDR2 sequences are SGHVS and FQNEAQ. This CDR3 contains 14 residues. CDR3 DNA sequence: TGTGCCAACAGCTTAGCAGCATTGGACTACGAGCGGTACTTC. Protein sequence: CANSLAALDYERYF.

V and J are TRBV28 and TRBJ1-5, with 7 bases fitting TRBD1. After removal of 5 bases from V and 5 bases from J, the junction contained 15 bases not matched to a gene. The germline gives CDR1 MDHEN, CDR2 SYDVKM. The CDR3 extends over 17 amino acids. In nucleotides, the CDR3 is TGTGCCAGCAGTCCCTCCGCCGGGACAGCCGCGGATCAGCCCCAGCATTTT. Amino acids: CASSPSAGTAADQPQHF.

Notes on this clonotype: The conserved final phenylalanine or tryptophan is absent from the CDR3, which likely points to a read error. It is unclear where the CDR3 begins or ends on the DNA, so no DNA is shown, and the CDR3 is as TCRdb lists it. CDR3 sequence: CASSLWSGMKAGANVLSS. The chain carries TRBV6-5 and TRBJ2-6; the D call in the table, TRBD1, was not verified against the DNA. Termini included, the CDR3 measures 18 amino acids. Germline lookup yields CDR1 MNHEY and CDR2 SVGAGI.

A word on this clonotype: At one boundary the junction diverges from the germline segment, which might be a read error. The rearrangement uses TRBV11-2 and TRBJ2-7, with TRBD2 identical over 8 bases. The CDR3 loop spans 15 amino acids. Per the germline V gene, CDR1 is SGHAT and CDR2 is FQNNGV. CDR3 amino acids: CVSSLVLAGSLEQCF. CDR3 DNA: TGTGTCAGCAGCTTGGTTTTAGCGGGATCCCTCGAGCAGTGCTTC.

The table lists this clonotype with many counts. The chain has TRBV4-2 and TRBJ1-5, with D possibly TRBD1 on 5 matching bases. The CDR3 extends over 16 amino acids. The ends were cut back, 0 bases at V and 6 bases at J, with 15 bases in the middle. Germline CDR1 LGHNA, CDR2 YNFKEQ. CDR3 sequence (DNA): TGTGCCAGCAGCCAAGAAGGGCAGGGTGGGGCTCAGCCCCAGCATTTT. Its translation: CASSQEGQGGAQPQHF.

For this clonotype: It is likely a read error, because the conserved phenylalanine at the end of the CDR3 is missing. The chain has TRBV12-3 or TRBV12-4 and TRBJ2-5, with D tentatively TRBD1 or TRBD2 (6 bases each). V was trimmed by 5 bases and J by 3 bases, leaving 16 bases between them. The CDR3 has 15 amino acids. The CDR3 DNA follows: TGTGCCAGCAGTCCCCACGGGGGCCCGAAAGAGACCCAGTACTCC. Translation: CASSPHGGPKETQYS.

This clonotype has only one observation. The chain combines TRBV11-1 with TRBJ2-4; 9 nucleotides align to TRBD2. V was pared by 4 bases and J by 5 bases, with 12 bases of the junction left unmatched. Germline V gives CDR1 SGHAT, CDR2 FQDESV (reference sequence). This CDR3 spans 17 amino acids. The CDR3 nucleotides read TGTGCCAGCAGCTCTCCCGGGTCTAGCGGGACCGAAAACATTCAGTACTTC. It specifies CASSSPGSSGTENIQYF.

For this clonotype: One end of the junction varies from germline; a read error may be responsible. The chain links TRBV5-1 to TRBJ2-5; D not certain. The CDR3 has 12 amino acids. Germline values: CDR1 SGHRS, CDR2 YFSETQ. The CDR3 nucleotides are TGCACCAGCAGCCAGTTCGGGGAGACCCAGTACTTC. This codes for CTSSQFGETQYF.

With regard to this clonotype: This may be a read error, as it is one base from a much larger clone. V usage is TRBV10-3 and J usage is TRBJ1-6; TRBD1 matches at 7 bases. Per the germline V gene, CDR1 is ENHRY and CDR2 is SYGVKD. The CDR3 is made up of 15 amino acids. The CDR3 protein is CAIRKEAGGDSHLHF. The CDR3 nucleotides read TGTGCCATCAGGAAGGAGGCAGGGGGTGATTCACACCTCCACTTT.

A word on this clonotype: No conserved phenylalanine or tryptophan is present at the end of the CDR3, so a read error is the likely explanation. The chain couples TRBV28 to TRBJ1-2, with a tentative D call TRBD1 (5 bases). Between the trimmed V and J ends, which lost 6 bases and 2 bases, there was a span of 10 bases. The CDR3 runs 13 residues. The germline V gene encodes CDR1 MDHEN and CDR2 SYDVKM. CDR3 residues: CASSSTVNYGYTL. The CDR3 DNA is TGTGCCAGCAGCTCGACAGTCAACTATGGCTACACCTTA.

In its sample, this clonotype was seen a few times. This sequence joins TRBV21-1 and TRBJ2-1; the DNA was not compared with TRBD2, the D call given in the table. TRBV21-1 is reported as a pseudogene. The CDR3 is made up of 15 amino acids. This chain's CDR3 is CASSSGLAGGDEQFF. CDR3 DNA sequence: TGTGCCAGCAGCTCTGGACTAGCGGGAGGCGATGAGCAGTTCTTC.

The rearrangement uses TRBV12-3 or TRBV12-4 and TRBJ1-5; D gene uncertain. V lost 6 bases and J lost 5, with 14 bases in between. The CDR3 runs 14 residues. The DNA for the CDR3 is TGTGCCAGCAGGCCCTTCAGATGGGATCAGCCCCAGCATTTT. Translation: CASRPFRWDQPQHF.

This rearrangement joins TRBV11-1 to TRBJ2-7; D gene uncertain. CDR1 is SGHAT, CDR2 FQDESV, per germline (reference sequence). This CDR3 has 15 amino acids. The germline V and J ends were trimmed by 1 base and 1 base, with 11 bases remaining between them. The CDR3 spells CASSLDASASYEQYF. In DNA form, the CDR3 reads TGTGCCAGCAGCTTAGATGCGAGCGCGTCCTACGAGCAGTACTTC.

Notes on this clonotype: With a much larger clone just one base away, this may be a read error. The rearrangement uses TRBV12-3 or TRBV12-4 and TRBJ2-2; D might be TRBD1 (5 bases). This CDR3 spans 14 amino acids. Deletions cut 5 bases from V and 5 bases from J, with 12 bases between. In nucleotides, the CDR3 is TGTGCCAGCAGTCATTCAGGGAATACCGGGGAGCTGTTTTTT. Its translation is CASSHSGNTGELFF.

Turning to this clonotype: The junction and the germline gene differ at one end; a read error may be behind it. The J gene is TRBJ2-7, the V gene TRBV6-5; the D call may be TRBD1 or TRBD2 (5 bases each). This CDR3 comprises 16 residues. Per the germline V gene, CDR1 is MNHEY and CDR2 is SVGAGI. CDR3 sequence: CASSYISQGPNYEQYF. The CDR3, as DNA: TGTGCCAGCAGTTACATTAGTCAGGGACCTAACTACGAGCAGTATTTC.

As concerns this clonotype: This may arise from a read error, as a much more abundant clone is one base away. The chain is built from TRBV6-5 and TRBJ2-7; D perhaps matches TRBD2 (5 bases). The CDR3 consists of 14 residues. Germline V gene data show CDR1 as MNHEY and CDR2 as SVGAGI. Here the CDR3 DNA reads TGTGCCATCAGTGAGTCGAAGGCCCCCGGGAAGCAGTACTTC. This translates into CAISESKAPGKQYF.

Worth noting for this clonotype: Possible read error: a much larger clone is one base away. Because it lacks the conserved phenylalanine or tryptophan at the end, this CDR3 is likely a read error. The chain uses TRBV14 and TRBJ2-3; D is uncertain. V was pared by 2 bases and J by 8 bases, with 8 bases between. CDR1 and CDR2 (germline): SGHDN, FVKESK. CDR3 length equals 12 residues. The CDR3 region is CASSQIESTQYS. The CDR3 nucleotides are TGTGCCAGCAGCCAAATTGAGAGTACGCAGTATTCT.

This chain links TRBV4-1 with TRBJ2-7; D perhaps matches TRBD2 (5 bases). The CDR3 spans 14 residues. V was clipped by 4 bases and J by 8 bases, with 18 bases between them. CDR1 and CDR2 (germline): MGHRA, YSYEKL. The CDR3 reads CASSPMGRGYQQYF. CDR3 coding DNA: TGCGCCAGCAGCCCGATGGGGAGAGGATACCAGCAGTACTTC.

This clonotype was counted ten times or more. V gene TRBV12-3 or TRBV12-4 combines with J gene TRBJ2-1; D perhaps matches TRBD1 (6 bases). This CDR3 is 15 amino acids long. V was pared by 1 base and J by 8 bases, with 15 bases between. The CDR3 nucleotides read TGTGCCAGCAGTTTAGGGTCGCAGGGGCGGGATGAGCAGTTCTTC. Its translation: CASSLGSQGRDEQFF.

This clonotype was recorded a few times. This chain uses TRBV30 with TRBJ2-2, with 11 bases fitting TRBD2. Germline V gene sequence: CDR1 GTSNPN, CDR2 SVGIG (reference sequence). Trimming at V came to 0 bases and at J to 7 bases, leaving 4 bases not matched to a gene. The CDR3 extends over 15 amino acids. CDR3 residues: CAWSVLAGESGELFF. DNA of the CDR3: TGTGCCTGGAGTGTACTAGCGGGAGAGAGCGGGGAGCTGTTTTTT.

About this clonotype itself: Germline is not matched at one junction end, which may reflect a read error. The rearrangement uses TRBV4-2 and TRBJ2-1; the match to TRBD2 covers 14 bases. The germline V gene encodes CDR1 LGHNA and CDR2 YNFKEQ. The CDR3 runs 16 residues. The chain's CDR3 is CASGTSGSATYIEQFF. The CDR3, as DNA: TGTGCCAGCGGGACTAGCGGGAGCGCTACCTACATTGAGCAGTTTTTC.

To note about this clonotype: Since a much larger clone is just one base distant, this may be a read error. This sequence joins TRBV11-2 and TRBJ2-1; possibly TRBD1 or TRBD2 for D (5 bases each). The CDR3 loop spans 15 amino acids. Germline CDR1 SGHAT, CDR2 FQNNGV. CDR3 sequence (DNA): TGTGCCAGCAACCAAGGGGTTTCGGGAACCAATGAGCGGTTCTTC. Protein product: CASNQGVSGTNERFF. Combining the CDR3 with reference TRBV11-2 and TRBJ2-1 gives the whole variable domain EAGVAQSPRYKIIEKRQSVAFWCNPISGHATLYWYQQILGQGPKLLIQFQNNGVVDDSQLPKDRFSAERLKGVDSTLKIQPAKLEDSAVYLCASNQGVSGTNERFFGPGTRLTVL.

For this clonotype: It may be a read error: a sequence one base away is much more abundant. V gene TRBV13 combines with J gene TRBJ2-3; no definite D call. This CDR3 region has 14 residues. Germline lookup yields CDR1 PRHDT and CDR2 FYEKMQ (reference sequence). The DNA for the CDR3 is TGTGCCAGCAGCTTAGGGCTTCGCACAGAAACGCAGTATTTT. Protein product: CASSLGLRTETQYF.

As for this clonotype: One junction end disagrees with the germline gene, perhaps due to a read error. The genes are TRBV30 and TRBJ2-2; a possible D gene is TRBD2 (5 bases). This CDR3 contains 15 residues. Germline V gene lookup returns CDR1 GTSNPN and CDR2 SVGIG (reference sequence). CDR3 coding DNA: TGTGCCTGGAGTGTAGGTGGCCCCTCCACCGGGAAGCTGTTTTTT. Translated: CAWSVGGPSTGKLFF.